The 16 T cell receptor beta chains presented below share a single source sample, sequenced in a study of blood T cells in healthy people across ages. Together with a sample-barcoded 5' primer, a J-beta primer mix was included in a second PCR lasting about 7 to 12 cycles. TCRdb recomputed calls from the 5' RACE reads with MiXCR, one row per CDR3 protein. The data show about 640,000 distinct CDR3 sequences, with under 65% seen just once and 30% to 40% held by the top ten. Sequencing used blood. The source of these receptors is a man aged 55-75 years in good health.

This chain links TRBV5-1 with TRBJ2-5; no firm D call. The ends were cut back, 2 bases at V and 3 bases at J, with 11 bases in the middle. CDR1 and CDR2 from the germline V gene are SGHRS and YFSETQ. The CDR3 sequence is 14 residues long. The CDR3 spells CASSLVSSEETQYF. The CDR3 DNA reads TGCGCCAGCAGCTTAGTTTCTAGTGAAGAGACCCAGTACTTC.

The J gene is TRBJ2-2, the V gene TRBV9, with TRBD2 matching over 7 bases. The CDR3 has 16 residues. V shed 4 bases and J 3 bases; nucleotides not matched to a gene: 9. In germline, CDR1 is SGDLS, CDR2 YYNGEE. The CDR3 DNA sequence: TGTGCCAGCAGCCCGAAAGCGGGGAGAGACACCGGGGAGCTGTTTTTT. It yields the protein CASSPKAGRDTGELFF. Drawing the rest from reference TRBV9 and TRBJ2-2, the complete variable domain is DSGVTQTPKHLITATGQRVTLRCSPRSGDLSVYWYQQSLDQGLQFLIQYYNGEERAKGNILERFSAQQFPDLHSELNLSSLELGDSALYFCASSPKAGRDTGELFFGEGSRLTVL.

About this clonotype: One junction end does not reproduce the germline sequence, and a read error may be involved. This sequence joins TRBV5-8 and TRBJ1-2; perhaps TRBD1 as D (6 bases). The germline V gene has CDR1 SGHTS and CDR2 YDEGEE. This CDR3 is built from 12 residues. CDR3 amino acids: CASSLTRGGCTF. The CDR3 nucleotides are TGTGCCAGCAGCTTGACCAGGGGTGGCTGCACCTTC. Variable domain in full (rest from reference TRBV5-8 and TRBJ1-2): EAGVTQSPTHLIKTRGQQATLRCSPISGHTSVYWYQQALGLGLQFLLWYDEGEERNRGNFPPRFSGRQFPNYSSELNVNALELEDSALYLCASSLTRGGCTFGSGTRLTVV.

This sequence joins TRBV2 and TRBJ1-6, with D possibly matching TRBD1 (5 bases). Germline CDR1 SNHLY, CDR2 FYNNEI. The V gene lost 4 bases and the J gene lost 6 bases, with 10 bases spanning the gap. The CDR3 totals 14 residues. For the CDR3, the DNA is TGTGCCAGCAGTGGAGACAGAATTAATTCACCCCTCCACTTT. This sequence encodes CASSGDRINSPLHF.

The chain combines TRBV11-2 with TRBJ2-5; TRBD2 matches 8 bases. The length of the CDR3 is 15 residues. The V and J ends lost 1 base and 1 base, in that order; junction bases with no gene match: 2. The germline gives CDR1 SGHAT, CDR2 FQNNGV. The CDR3 nucleotides are TGTGCCAGCAGCTTAGCGGGGGGGATCCAAGAGACCCAGTACTTC. Its translation is CASSLAGGIQETQYF.

The genes are TRBV29-1 and TRBJ2-5, with D possibly being TRBD1 or TRBD2 (6 bases each). Per the germline V gene, CDR1 is SQVTM and CDR2 is ANQGSEA. V lost 1 base and J lost 3, with 12 bases in between. The CDR3 contains 14 residues. The CDR3 region has the DNA TGCAGCGTTGAAGGCTGGGGGGCAGAAGAGACCCAGTACTTC. Translation: CSVEGWGAEETQYF.

V is TRBV10-1 and J is TRBJ2-5; D might be TRBD2 (5 bases). The CDR3 sequence is 15 residues long. The ends were cut back, 9 bases at V and 11 bases at J, with 28 bases in the middle. CDR1 is WNHNN, CDR2 SYGVQD, per germline (reference sequence). CDR3 region: CARRERLGIPDEQYF. The DNA for the CDR3 is TGCGCCAGACGGGAAAGGCTAGGGATCCCCGATGAGCAGTACTTC.

The rearrangement links TRBV7-8 to TRBJ2-2; tentatively, D is TRBD1 (5 bases). This CDR3 contains 17 residues. Trimming pared 1 base from V and 1 base from J, leaving 13 bases between. CDR1 and CDR2 from the germline V gene are SGHVS and FQNEAQ. The CDR3 bases are TGTGCCAGCAGCTTAGGGAGATATACAGGGAACACCGGGGAGCTGTTTTTT. Amino acid sequence: CASSLGRYTGNTGELFF.

The chain carries TRBV29-1 and TRBJ2-5; 7 positions match TRBD1. CDR3 length: 14 residues. Germline V CDR1 and CDR2: SQVTM, ANQGSEA. J lost 1 base, V lost 7 bases, and 9 bases had no gene match. CDR3 region: CSAEPGQAQETQYF. CDR3 nucleotide sequence: TGCAGCGCCGAACCAGGACAGGCCCAAGAGACCCAGTACTTC.

The chain has TRBV10-2 and TRBJ1-2; D possibly corresponds to TRBD1 (5 bases). This CDR3 region has 13 residues. V was shortened by 5 bases and J by 5 bases, with 12 bases between the two germline ends. Germline lookup yields CDR1 WSHSY and CDR2 SAAADI. CDR3 nucleotide sequence: TGCGCCAGCAGTCTGGGGAAGGGGTATGGCTACACCTTC. This codes for CASSLGKGYGYTF.

The chain employs TRBV10-3 and TRBJ1-2; 9 bases are shared with TRBD1. The germline V gene encodes CDR1 ENHRY and CDR2 SYGVKD. The V gene end was trimmed by 8 bases and the J gene end by 8 bases; junction bases not matched to a gene: 24. The CDR3 covers 18 residues. The CDR3 region has the DNA TGTGCCATCGGGGAAACTTCCGGGACAGGGACTCCCCTCCGGGGCTACACCTTC. Its protein is CAIGETSGTGTPLRGYTF.

This rearrangement joins TRBV28 to TRBJ2-4; unclear D gene. The end of the DNA is better explained by TRBJ2-5, so the J call may be wrong. This CDR3 contains 15 residues. Germline V gene data show CDR1 as MDHEN and CDR2 as SYDVKM. The CDR3 bases are TGTGCCAGCAGCCCAGAGGTAGTGGGGCAAGAGACCCAGTACTTC. It codes for CASSPEVVGQETQYF.

The chain carries TRBV29-1 and TRBJ2-1; TRBD2 matches 8 bases. The DNA end is a closer match to TRBJ2-7, so the J assignment may be wrong. Germline CDR1 SQVTM, CDR2 ANQGSEA. The CDR3 is made up of 14 amino acids. The CDR3 DNA is TGCAGCGCCCAGGGGCGGGGGGCCTACAATGAGCAGTACTTC. It yields the protein CSAQGRGAYNEQYF.

The gene calls are TRBV20-1 and TRBJ1-5; D not certain. V was clipped by 3 bases and J by 3 bases, with 15 bases between them. The germline V gene encodes CDR1 DFQATT and CDR2 SNEGSKA (reference sequence). This CDR3 region has 15 residues. CDR3 DNA: TGCAGTGCTAGTCGGAGGGCGGGGAACAATCAGCCCCAGCATTTT. Translated, it gives CSASRRAGNNQPQHF.

V and J are TRBV7-8 and TRBJ2-4, with 10 bases matching TRBD2. The end of the DNA aligns better with TRBJ2-5, so the J call may be wrong. CDR1 is SGHVS, CDR2 FQNEAQ, per germline. The CDR3 covers 15 residues. CDR3 residues: CASSFVAGGSETQYF. In DNA, the CDR3 is TGTGCCAGCAGCTTTGTAGCGGGGGGATCAGAGACCCAGTACTTC.

This chain uses TRBV5-1 with TRBJ2-1, with TRBD2 identical over 16 bases. V lost 3 bases, J lost 8 bases, and 5 bases stayed unmatched. The CDR3 loop spans 16 amino acids. Germline V gene sequence: CDR1 SGHRS, CDR2 YFSETQ. The CDR3 bases are TGCGCCAGCAGCTGGGGGACTAGCGGGGGGGACCATGAGCAGTTCTTC. Residues: CASSWGTSGGDHEQFF.